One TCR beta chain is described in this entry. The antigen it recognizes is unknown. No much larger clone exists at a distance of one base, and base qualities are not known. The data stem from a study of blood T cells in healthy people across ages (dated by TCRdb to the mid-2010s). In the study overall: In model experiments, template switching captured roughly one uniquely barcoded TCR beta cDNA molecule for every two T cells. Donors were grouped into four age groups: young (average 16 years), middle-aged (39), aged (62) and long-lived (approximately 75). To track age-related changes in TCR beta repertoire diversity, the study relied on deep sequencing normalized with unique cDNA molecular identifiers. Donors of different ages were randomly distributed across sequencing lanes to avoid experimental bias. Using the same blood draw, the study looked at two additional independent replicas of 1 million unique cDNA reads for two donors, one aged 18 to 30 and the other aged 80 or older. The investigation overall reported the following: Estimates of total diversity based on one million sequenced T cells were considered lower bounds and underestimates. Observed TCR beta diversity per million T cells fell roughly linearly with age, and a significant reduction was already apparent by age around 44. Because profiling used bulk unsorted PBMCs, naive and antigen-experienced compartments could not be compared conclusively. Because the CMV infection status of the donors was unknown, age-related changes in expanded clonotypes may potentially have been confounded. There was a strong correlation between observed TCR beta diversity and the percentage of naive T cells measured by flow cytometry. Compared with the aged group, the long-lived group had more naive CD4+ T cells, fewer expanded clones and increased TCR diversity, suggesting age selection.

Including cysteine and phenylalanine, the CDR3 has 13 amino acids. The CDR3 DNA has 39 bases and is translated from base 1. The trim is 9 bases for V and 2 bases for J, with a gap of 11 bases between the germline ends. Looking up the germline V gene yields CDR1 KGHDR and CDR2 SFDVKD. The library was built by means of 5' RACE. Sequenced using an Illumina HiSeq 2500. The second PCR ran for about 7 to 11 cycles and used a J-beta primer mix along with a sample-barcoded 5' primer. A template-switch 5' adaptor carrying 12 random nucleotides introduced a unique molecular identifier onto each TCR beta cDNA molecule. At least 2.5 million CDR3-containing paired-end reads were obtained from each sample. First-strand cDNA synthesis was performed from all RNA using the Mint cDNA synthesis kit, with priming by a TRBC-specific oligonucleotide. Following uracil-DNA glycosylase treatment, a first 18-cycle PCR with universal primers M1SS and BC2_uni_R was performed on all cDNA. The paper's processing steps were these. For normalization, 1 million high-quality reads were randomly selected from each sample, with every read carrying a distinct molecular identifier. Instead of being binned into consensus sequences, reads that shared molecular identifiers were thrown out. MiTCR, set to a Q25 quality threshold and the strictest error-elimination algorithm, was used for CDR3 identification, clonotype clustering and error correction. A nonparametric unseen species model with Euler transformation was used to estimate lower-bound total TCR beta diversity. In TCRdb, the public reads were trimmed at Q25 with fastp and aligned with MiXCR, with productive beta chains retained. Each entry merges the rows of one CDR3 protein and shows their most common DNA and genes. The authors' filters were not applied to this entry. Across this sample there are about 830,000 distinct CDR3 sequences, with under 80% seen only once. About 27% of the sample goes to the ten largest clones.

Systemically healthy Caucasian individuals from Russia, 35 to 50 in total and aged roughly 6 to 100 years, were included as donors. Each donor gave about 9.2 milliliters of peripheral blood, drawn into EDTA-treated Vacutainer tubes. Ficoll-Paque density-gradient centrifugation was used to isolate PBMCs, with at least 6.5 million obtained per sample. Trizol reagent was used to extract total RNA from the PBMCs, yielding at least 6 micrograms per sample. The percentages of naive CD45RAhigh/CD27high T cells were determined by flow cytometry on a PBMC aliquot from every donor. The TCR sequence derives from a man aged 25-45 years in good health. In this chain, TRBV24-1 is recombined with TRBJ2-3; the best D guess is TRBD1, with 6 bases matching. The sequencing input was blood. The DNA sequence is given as TGTGCCACCGGGGACATCCTCACAGATACGCAGTATTTT. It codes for CATGDILTDTQYF.